Listed below are T cell receptor beta chains from one sample, sequenced in a study of blood T cell repertoires in COVID-19. TCRdb keeps only in-frame clones here, not all; method: immunoSEQ multiplex PCR. The table shows roughly 250,000 clones, with around nine tenths occurring only once. The sequencing sample was made of peripheral blood. Source of these receptors: a man aged 30-40 years with COVID-19, enrolled during active disease. The CDR3 runs from the conserved cysteine through the conserved F or W. A D gene is named only where the DNA matches it firmly. The size field is filled for only some rows; it gives once, few, many or a size class.

clone_size,v_call,j_call,d_call,cdr3_nt,cdr3_aa
.,TRBV19,TRBJ2-1,.,TGTGCCAGTAGTAACACAGCCTACAATGAGCAGTTCTTC,CASSNTAYNEQFF
.,TRBV5-6,TRBJ2-1,TRBD1,TGTGCCAGCAGCACAACAACAGGGGTAAGCTCCTACAATGAGCAGTTCTTC,CASSTTTGVSSYNEQFF
.,TRBV11-2,TRBJ1-1,.,TGTGCCAGCAGCTTATATTACCGGCAAGGGGGAAACACTGAAGCTTTCTTT,CASSLYYRQGGNTEAFF
.,TRBV19,TRBJ1-2,TRBD1,TGTGCCAGTAGTATCGTTGGGACAGGGGTTTTCAACTATGGCTACACCTTC,CASSIVGTGVFNYGYTF
few,TRBV7-3,TRBJ2-2,TRBD2,TGTGCCAGCAGCTTAGTCGCGGGAGGAGCGAACACCGGGGAGCTGTTTTTT,CASSLVAGGANTGELFF
.,TRBV7-6,TRBJ1-1,.,TGTGCCAGCAGCTTAGTCGGGACAAAGAGTACTGAAGCTTTCTTT,CASSLVGTKSTEAFF
.,TRBV7-6,TRBJ1-3,.,TGTGCCAGCAGCTTATCGGCGGGTAGAAGTGGAAACACCATATATTTT,CASSLSAGRSGNTIYF
once,TRBV5-1,TRBJ1-6,.,TGCGCCAGCAGCGGAAAGGGGGTCGGGCATTCACCCCTCCACTTT,CASSGKGVGHSPLHF
.,TRBV11-2,TRBJ1-2,TRBD1,TGTGCCAGCAGATCCGGGGACAGTCCTAACTATGGCTACACCTTC,CASRSGDSPNYGYTF
few,TRBV11-2,TRBJ1-1,.,TGTGCCAGCAGCTCACAGAACGGGGGGCCCGACACTGAAGCTTTCTTT,CASSSQNGGPDTEAFF
few,TRBV5-1,TRBJ1-1,TRBD1,TGCGCCAGCAGCCGGATTTCCGGGACAGGGTATACTGAAGCTTTCTTT,CASSRISGTGYTEAFF
.,TRBV4-1,TRBJ1-2,.,TGCGCCAGCAGCCAAGGCAGGGTTAACTATGGCTACACCTTC,CASSQGRVNYGYTF
.,TRBV5-4,TRBJ2-5,TRBD2,TGTGCCAGCAGCTTGCGCGGGGGACTGCAAGAGACCCAGTACTTC,CASSLRGGLQETQYF
.,TRBV5-1,TRBJ2-6,TRBD2,TGCGCCAGCGGGGAGGGGCTAAAGACAGCCTCCTCTGGGGCCAACGTCCTGACTTTC,CASGEGLKTASSGANVLTF
.,TRBV3-1/TRBV3-2,TRBJ1-2,.,TGTGCCAGCAGCCAAGGCAGGGGACCCATGGATGGCTACACCTTC,CASSQGRGPMDGYTF
.,TRBV18,TRBJ1-6,.,TGTGCCAGCTCACCACGGGCAGCCAGCTCCTATAATTCACCCCTCCACTTT,CASSPRAASSYNSPLHF
.,TRBV20-1,TRBJ1-1,TRBD1,TGCAGTGCTAGTCCTGGGAGGACAGGGGGAGCTTTCTTT,CSASPGRTGGAFF
.,TRBV29-1,TRBJ1-1,TRBD1,TGCAGCGGCAGGGGGGTCACTGAAGCTTTCTTT,CSGRGVTEAFF
.,TRBV5-1,TRBJ1-1,.,TGCGCCAGCAGCTCGACAGTAGGAGGGACTGAAGCTTTCTTT,CASSSTVGGTEAFF
.,TRBV10-3,TRBJ1-2,TRBD1,TGTGCCATCAGTGTCCGGGACAGGGGGGACTATGGCTACACCTTC,CAISVRDRGDYGYTF
.,TRBV9,TRBJ2-1,TRBD1,TGTGCCAGCAGCGCCCATGAGGGGGCCGTCTACAATGAGCAGTTCTTC,CASSAHEGAVYNEQFF
once,TRBV7-6,TRBJ1-5,TRBD1,TGTGCCAGCAGCTGGGGACAGGTGAGTCTGGATAGCAATCAGCCCCAGCATTTT,CASSWGQVSLDSNQPQHF
.,TRBV5-1,TRBJ2-1,TRBD1,TGCGCCAGCAGTGCGCGGACAGGGGCAAACAATGAGCAGTTCTTC,CASSARTGANNEQFF
.,TRBV27,TRBJ2-7,.,TGTGCCAGCACCCTCAGGGGGGCTGGACAGGCCAACGGGTTAGGGTACGAGCAGTACTTC,CASTLRGAGQANGLGYEQYF
once,TRBV9,TRBJ1-6,TRBD1,TGTGCCAGCAGCACAGACAGGGGTAGTTCACCCCTCCACTTT,CASSTDRGSSPLHF
.,TRBV5-1,TRBJ1-3,.,TGCGCCAGCAGCGTACAGGGTGGCTCTGGAAACACCATATATTTT,CASSVQGGSGNTIYF
.,TRBV7-9,TRBJ2-2,.,TGTGCCAGCAGCCAACGGGGACTTACCGGGGAGCTGTTTTTT,CASSQRGLTGELFF
.,TRBV2,TRBJ1-2,.,TGTGCCAGCAGTGGACGGGGCTATGGCTACACCTTC,CASSGRGYGYTF
once,TRBV5-1,TRBJ2-2,.,TGCGCCAGCAGCCTGACGGGGGAAAGAACCGGGGAGCTGTTTTTT,CASSLTGERTGELFF
.,TRBV6-5,TRBJ2-7,TRBD2,TGTGCCAGCAGCGAGCGGGGGCTCTCCTACGAGCAGTACTTC,CASSERGLSYEQYF
.,TRBV18,TRBJ1-1,TRBD1,TGTGCCAGCTCACCCATGACAGGGAGACCAATGAACACTGAAGCTTTCTTT,CASSPMTGRPMNTEAFF
.,TRBV5-1,TRBJ2-3,TRBD2,TGCGCCAGCAGCTTCCCCCGACTAGCGGTCACAGATACGCAGTATTTT,CASSFPRLAVTDTQYF
.,TRBV5-4,TRBJ1-6,TRBD1,TGTGCCAGCAAAATGACAGGGTTCGGTTCACCCCTCCACTTT,CASKMTGFGSPLHF
.,TRBV24-1,TRBJ2-3,TRBD2,TGTGCCACCAGTGATCCGACTAGCGGGGGGAGCACAGATACGCAGTATTTT,CATSDPTSGGSTDTQYF
.,TRBV5-5,TRBJ1-3,TRBD1,TGTGCCAGCAGCTTGCTGGGACAGGGAGAAAACACCATATATTTT,CASSLLGQGENTIYF
.,TRBV10-3,TRBJ1-4,.,TGTGCCATCAGTGAGGGGACATCGAGAGCTAATGAAAAACTGTTTTTT,CAISEGTSRANEKLFF
.,TRBV12-3/TRBV12-4,TRBJ2-7,.,TGTGCCAGCAGTCCCAGCGTGATAAGCGAGCAGTACTTC,CASSPSVISEQYF
.,TRBV2,TRBJ2-1,TRBD1,TGTGCCAGCATGCCGGGACAGGGCCGACAGCAGTTCTTC,CASMPGQGRQQFF
.,TRBV12-3/TRBV12-4,TRBJ1-3,.,TGTGCCAGCAGCCCAGGGGTAGGAAACACCATATATTTT,CASSPGVGNTIYF